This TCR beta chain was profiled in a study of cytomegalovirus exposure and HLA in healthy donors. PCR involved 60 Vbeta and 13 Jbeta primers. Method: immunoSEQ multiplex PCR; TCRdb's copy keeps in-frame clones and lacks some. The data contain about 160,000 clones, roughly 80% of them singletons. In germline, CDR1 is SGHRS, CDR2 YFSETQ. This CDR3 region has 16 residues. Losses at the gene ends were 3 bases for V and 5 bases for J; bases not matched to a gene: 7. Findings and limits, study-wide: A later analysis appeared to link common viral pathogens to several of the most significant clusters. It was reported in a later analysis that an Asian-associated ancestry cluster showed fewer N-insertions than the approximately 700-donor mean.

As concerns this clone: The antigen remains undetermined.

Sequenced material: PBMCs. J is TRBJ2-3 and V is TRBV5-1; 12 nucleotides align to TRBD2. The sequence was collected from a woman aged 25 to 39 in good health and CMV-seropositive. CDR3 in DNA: TGCGCCAGCAGCTACACGTCTAGCGGGGGGGGAGATACGCAGTATTTT. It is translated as CASSYTSSGGGDTQYF. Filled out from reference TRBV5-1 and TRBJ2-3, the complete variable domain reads KAGVTQTPRYLIKTRGQQVTLSCSPISGHRSVSWYQQTPGQGLQFLFEYFSETQRNKGNFPGRFSGRQFSNSRSEMNVSTLELGDSALYLCASSYTSSGGGDTQYFGPGTRLTVL.